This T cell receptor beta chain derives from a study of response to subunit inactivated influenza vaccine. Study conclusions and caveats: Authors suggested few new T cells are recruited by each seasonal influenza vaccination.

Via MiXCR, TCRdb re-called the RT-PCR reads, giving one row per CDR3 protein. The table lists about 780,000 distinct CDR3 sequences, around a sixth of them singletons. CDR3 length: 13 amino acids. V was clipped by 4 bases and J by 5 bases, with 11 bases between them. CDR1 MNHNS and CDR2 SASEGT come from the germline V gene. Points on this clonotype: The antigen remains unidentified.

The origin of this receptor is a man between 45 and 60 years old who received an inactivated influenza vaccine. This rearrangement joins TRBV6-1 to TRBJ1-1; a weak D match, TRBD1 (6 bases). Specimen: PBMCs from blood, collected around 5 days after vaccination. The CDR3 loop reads CASSGYRDTEAFF. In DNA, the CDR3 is TGTGCCAGCAGTGGCTACAGGGATACTGAAGCTTTCTTT.